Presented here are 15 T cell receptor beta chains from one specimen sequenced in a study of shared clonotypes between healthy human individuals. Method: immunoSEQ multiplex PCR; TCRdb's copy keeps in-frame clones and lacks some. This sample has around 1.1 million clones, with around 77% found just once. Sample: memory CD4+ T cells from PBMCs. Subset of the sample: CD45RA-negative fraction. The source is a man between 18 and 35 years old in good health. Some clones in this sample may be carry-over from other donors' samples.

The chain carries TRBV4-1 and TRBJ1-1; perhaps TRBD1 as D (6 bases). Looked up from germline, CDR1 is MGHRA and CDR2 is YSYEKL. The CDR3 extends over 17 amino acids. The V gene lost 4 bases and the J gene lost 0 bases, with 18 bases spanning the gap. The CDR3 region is CASSPQGAFNMNTEAFF. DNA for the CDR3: TGCGCCAGCAGCCCACAGGGTGCCTTTAACATGAACACTGAAGCTTTCTTT.

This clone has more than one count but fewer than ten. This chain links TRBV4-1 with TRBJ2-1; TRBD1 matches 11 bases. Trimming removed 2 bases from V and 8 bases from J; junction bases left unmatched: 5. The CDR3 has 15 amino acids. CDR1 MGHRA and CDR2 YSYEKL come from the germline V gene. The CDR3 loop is CASSQYGQGADEQFF. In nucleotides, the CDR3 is TGCGCCAGCAGCCAATACGGACAGGGGGCGGATGAGCAGTTCTTC.

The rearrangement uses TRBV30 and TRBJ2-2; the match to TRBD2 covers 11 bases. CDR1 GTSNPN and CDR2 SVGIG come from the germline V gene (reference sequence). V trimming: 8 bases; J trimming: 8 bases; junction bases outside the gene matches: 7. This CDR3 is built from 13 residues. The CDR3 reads CAVTSGSAGELFF. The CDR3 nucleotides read TGTGCCGTAACTAGCGGGAGTGCTGGGGAGCTGTTTTTT.

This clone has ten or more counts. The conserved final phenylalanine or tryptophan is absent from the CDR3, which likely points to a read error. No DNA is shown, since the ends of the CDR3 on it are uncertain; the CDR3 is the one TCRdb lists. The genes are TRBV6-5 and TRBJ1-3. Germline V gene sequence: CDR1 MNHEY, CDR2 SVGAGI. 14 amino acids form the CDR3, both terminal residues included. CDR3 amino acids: CASSTLAGAGGDFG.

The CDR3 coding sequence is TGTGCCAGCAGCCATTATTCGGTCAATGAGCAGTTCTTC. Translating gives CASSHYSVNEQFF. The chain carries TRBV7-2 and TRBJ2-1; D remains unclear. This CDR3 region has 13 residues. Germline V CDR1 and CDR2: SGHTA, FQGNSA. V gave up 5 bases and J gave up 6 bases, with 11 bases separating them.

The DNA of the CDR3 is TGTGCCAGCAGGGGAACGGGACTAGAGTACAATGAGCAGTTCTTC. Its protein is CASRGTGLEYNEQFF. The V gene is TRBV27, the J gene TRBJ2-1, with 8 bases that match TRBD2. Germline lookup yields CDR1 MNHEY and CDR2 SMNVEV (reference sequence). V shed 6 bases, J shed 4 bases, and the junction held 8 bases outside the gene matches. The CDR3 has 15 amino acids.

The CDR3 is CASSIASGTWGHGYTF. In nucleotides, the CDR3 is TGTGCCAGTAGTATAGCCTCCGGGACATGGGGACATGGCTACACCTTC. The chain employs TRBV19 and TRBJ1-2; D may be TRBD1 (6 bases). The V gene lost 1 base and the J gene lost 6 bases, with 18 bases spanning the gap. The CDR3 has 16 amino acids. Germline assignment: CDR1 LNHDA and CDR2 SQIVND (reference sequence).

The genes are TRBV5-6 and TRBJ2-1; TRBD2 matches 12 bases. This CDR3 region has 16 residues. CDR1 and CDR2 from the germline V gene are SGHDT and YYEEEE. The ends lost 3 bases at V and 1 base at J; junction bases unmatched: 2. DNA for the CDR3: TGTGCCAGCAGCTCACTAGCGGGAGGATCCTACAATGAGCAGTTCTTC. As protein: CASSSLAGGSYNEQFF. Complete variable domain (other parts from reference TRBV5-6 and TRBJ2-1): DAGVTQSPTHLIKTRGQQVTLRCSPKSGHDTVSWYQQALGQGPQFIFQYYEEEERQRGNFPDRFSGHQFPNYSSELNVNALLLGDSALYLCASSSLAGGSYNEQFFGPGTRLTVL.

CDR3 amino acids: CASSGTSGTYTDTQYF. The CDR3 DNA sequence: TGTGCCAGCAGCGGGACTAGCGGGACCTACACAGATACGCAGTATTTT. The chain links TRBV9 to TRBJ2-3; 12 bases are a match to TRBD2. J was trimmed by 2 bases and V by 3 bases; bases with no gene match: 4. The CDR3 has 16 residues. From germline, CDR1 is SGDLS and CDR2 YYNGEE.

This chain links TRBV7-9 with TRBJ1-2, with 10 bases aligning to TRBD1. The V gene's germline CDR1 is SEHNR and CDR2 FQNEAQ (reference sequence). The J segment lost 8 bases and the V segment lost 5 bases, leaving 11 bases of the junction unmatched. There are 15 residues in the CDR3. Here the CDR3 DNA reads TGTGCCAGCAGCGACCGGGACAGGGGTTCGGGCGGCTACACCTTC. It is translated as CASSDRDRGSGGYTF. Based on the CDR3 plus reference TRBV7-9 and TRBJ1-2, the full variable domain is DTGVSQNPRHKITKRGQNVTFRCDPISEHNRLYWYRQTLGQGPEFLTYFQNEAQLEKSRLLSDRFSAERPKGSFSTLEIQRTEQGDSAMYLCASSDRDRGSGGYTFGSGTRLTVV.

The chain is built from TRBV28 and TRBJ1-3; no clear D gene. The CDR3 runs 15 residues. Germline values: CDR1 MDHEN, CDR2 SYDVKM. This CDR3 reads CVVIDNLSPGNTIYF. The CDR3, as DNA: TGTGTGGTAATTGATAATTTGTCTCCCGGAAACACCATATATTTT.

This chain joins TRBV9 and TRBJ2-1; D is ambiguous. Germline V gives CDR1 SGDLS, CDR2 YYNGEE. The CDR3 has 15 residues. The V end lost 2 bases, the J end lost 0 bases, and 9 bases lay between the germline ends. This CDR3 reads CASSVTGLSYNEQFF. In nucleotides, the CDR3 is TGTGCCAGCAGCGTCACCGGCCTCTCCTACAATGAGCAGTTCTTC. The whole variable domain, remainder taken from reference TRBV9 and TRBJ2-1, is DSGVTQTPKHLITATGQRVTLRCSPRSGDLSVYWYQQSLDQGLQFLIQYYNGEERAKGNILERFSAQQFPDLHSELNLSSLELGDSALYFCASSVTGLSYNEQFFGPGTRLTVL.

This chain's CDR3 is CASSAFSGGTDTQYF. For the CDR3, the DNA is TGCGCCAGCAGCGCCTTTAGCGGAGGCACAGATACGCAGTATTTT. V and J are TRBV5-1 and TRBJ2-3; D perhaps matches TRBD2 (6 bases). The CDR3 is 15 amino acids. In germline, CDR1 is SGHRS, CDR2 YFSETQ. Trimming took off 4 bases at V and 1 base at J, with 13 bases between the two ends.

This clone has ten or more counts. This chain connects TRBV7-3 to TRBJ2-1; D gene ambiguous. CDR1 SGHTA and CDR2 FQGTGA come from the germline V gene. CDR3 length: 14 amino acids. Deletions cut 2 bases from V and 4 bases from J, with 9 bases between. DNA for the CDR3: TGTGCCAGCAGCTTACAGGCAGCTTACAATGAGCAGTTCTTC. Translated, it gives CASSLQAAYNEQFF. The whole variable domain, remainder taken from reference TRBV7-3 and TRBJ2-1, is GAGVSQTPSNKVTEKGKYVELRCDPISGHTALYWYRQSLGQGPEFLIYFQGTGAADDSGLPNDRFFAVRPEGSVSTLKIQRTERGDSAVYLCASSLQAAYNEQFFGPGTRLTVL.

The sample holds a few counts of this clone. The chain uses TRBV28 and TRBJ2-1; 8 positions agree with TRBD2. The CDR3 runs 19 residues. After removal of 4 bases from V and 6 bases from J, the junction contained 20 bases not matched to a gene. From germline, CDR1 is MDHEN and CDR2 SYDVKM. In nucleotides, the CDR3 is TGTGCCAGCAGTTCCGGGAGGGCTTACCGAGTTTTGGGGATCAATGAGCAGTTCTTC. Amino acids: CASSSGRAYRVLGINEQFF.